This T cell receptor beta chain was identified during a study of T cells after somatic rescue of genetic block. Between the trimmed V and J ends, which lost 11 bases and 2 bases, there was a span of 13 bases. The CDR3 consists of 12 residues. Germline loops: CDR1 LNHDA, CDR2 SQIVND (reference sequence). Some clones are missing from TCRdb's copy, which holds only in-frame ones; the method was immunoSEQ multiplex PCR. The sample shows about 68,000 clones, under 95% of them seen only once. The sequencing sample was made of peripheral blood mononuclear cells (PBMCs). The chain is built from TRBV19 and TRBJ2-7; no clear D gene. The TCR comes from a middle-aged man. Written as DNA, the CDR3 is TGTGCCGGTAACAGTAAGCCCTACGAGCAGTACTTC. Its translation: CAGNSKPYEQYF.